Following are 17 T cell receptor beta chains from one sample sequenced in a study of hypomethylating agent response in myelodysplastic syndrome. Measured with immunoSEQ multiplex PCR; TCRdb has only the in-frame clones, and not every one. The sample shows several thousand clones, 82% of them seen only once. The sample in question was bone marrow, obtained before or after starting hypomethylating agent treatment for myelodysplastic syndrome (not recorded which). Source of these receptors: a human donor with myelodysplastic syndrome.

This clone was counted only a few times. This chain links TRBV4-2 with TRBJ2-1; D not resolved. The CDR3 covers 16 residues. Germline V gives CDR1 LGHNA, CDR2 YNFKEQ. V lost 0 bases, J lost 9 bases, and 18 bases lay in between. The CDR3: CASSQEAEVTSGEQFF. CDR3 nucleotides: TGTGCCAGCAGCCAAGAGGCTGAAGTAACCTCGGGTGAGCAGTTCTTC.

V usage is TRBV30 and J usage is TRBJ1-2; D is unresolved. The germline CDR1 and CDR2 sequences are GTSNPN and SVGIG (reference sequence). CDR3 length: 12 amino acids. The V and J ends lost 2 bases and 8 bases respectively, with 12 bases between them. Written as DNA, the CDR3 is TGTGCCTGGAGTAGTTCCGTTGGGGGCTACACCTTC. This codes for CAWSSSVGGYTF.

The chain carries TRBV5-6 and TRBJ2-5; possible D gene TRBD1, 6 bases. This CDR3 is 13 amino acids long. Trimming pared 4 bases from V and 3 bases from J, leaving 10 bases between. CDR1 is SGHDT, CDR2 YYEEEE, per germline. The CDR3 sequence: CASSPGVEETQYF. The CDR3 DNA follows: TGTGCCAGCAGCCCAGGGGTGGAAGAGACCCAGTACTTC.

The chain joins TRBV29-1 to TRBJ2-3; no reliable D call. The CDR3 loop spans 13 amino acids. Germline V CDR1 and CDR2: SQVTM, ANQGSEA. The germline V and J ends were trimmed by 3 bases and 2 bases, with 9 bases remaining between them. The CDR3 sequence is CSVESPNTDTQYF. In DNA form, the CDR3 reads TGCAGCGTTGAGTCCCCTAACACAGATACGCAGTATTTT.

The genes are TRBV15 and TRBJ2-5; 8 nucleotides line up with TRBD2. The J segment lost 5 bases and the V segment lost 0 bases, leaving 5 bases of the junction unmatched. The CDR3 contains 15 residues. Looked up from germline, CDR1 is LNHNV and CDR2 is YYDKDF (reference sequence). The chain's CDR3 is CATSRDPGLEETQYF. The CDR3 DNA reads TGTGCCACCAGCAGAGATCCGGGACTAGAGGAGACCCAGTACTTC.

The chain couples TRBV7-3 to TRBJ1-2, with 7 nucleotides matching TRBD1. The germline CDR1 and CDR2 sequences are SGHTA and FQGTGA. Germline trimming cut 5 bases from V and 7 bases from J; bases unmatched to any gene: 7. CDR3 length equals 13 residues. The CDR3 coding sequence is TGTGCCAGCAGCCCCAGGGAGGGGGCTGGCTACACCTTC. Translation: CASSPREGAGYTF.

The chain's CDR3 is CASSEDWVSSPLHF. In DNA, the CDR3 is TGTGCCAGCAGTGAGGACTGGGTGAGTTCACCCCTCCACTTT. The genes are TRBV6-1 and TRBJ1-6; D unresolved. Germline lookup yields CDR1 MNHNS and CDR2 SASEGT. Trimming removed 3 bases at V and 9 bases at J, with 12 bases between. The CDR3 is made up of 14 amino acids.

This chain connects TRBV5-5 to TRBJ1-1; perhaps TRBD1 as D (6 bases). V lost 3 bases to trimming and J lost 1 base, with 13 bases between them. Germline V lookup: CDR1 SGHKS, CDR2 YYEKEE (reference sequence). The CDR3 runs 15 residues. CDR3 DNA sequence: TGTGCCAGCAGCTCATGGGACATCAGGAACACTGAAGCTTTCTTT. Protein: CASSSWDIRNTEAFF.

CDR3 amino acids: CASSPGLTNTGELFF. The CDR3 region has the DNA TGCGCCAGCAGTCCAGGGTTAACAAACACCGGGGAGCTGTTTTTT. The chain carries TRBV5-1 and TRBJ2-2; maybe TRBD1 (5 bases). V was clipped by 5 bases and J by 2 bases, with 13 bases between them. The CDR3 consists of 15 residues. Looked up from germline, CDR1 is SGHRS and CDR2 is YFSETQ.

CDR3 in amino acids: CASSLGQGVGYTF. As DNA, the CDR3 is TGTGCCAGCAGCCTAGGACAGGGGGTTGGCTACACCTTC. J is TRBJ1-2 and V is TRBV9; 10 positions agree with TRBD1. After removal of 4 bases from V and 7 bases from J, the junction contained 4 bases not matched to a gene. This CDR3 has 13 amino acids. Germline V CDR1 and CDR2: SGDLS, YYNGEE.

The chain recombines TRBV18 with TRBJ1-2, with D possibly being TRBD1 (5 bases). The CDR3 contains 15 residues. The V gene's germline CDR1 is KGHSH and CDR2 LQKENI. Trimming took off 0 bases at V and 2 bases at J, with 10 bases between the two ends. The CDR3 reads CASSPPADRNYGYTF. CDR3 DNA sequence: TGTGCCAGCTCACCACCGGCAGACAGAAACTATGGCTACACCTTC. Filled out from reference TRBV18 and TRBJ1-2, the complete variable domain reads NAGVMQNPRHLVRRRGQEARLRCSPMKGHSHVYWYRQLPEEGLKFMVYLQKENIIDESGMPKERFSAEFPKEGPSILRIQQVVRGDSAAYFCASSPPADRNYGYTFGSGTRLTVV.

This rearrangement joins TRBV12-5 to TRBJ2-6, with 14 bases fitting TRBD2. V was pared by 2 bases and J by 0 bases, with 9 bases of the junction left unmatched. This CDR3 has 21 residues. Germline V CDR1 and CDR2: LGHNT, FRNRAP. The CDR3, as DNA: TGTGCTAGTGGTTTGACCCCGGGACTAGCGGGAGAGAGCTCTGGGGCCAACGTCCTGACTTTC. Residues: CASGLTPGLAGESSGANVLTF.

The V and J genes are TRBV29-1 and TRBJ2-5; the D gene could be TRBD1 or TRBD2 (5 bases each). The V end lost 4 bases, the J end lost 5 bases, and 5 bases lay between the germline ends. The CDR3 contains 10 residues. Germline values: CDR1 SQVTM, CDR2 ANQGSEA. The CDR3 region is CSVGGETQYF. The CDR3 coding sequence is TGCAGCGTTGGGGGGGAGACCCAGTACTTC.

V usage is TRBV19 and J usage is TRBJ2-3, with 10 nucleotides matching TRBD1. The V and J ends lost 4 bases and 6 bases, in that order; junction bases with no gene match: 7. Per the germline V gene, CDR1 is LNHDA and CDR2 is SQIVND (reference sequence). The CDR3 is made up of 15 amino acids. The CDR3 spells CASSTRTGGRDTQYF. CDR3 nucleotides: TGTGCCAGTAGTACCCGGACAGGGGGTCGGGATACGCAGTATTTT.

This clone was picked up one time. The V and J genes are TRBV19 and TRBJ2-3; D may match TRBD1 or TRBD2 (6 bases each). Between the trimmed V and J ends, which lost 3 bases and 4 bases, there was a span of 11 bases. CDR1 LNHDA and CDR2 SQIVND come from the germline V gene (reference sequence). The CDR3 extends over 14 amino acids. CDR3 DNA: TGTGCCAGTAGTATCCGGGGGCAGGCAGATACGCAGTATTTT. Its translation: CASSIRGQADTQYF. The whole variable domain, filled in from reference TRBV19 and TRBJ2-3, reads DGGITQSPKYLFRKEGQNVTLSCEQNLNHDAMYWYRQDPGQGLRLIYYSQIVNDFQKGDIAEGYSVSREKKESFPLTVTSAQKNPTAFYLCASSIRGQADTQYFGPGTRLTVL.

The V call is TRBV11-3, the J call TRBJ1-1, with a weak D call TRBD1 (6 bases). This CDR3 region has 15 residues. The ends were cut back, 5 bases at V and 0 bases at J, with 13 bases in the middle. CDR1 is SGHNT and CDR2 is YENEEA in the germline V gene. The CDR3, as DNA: TGTGCCAGCAGCACCGACAGGCTACTGAACACTGAAGCTTTCTTT. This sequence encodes CASSTDRLLNTEAFF.

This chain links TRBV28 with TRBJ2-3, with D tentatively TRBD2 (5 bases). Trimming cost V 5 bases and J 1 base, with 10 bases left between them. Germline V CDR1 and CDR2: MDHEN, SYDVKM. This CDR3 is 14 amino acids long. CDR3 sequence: CASSGGLGTDTQYF. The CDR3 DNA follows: TGTGCCAGCAGTGGCGGGTTAGGCACAGATACGCAGTATTTT.